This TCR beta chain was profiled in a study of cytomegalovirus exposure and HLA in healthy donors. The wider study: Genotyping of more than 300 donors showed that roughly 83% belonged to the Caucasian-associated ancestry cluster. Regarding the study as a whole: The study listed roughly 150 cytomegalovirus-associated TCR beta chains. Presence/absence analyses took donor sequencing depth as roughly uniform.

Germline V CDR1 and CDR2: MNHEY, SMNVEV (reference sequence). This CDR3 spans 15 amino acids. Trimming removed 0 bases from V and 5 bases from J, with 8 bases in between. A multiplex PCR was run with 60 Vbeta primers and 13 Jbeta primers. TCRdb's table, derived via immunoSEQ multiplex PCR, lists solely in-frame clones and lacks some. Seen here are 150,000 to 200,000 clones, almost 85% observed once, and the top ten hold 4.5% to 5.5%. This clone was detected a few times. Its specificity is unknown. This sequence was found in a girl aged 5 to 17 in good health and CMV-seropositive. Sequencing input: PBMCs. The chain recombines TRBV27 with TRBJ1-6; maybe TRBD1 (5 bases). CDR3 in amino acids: CASSLSGADNSPLHF. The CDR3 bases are TGTGCCAGCAGTTTATCAGGGGCCGATAATTCACCCCTCCACTTT.